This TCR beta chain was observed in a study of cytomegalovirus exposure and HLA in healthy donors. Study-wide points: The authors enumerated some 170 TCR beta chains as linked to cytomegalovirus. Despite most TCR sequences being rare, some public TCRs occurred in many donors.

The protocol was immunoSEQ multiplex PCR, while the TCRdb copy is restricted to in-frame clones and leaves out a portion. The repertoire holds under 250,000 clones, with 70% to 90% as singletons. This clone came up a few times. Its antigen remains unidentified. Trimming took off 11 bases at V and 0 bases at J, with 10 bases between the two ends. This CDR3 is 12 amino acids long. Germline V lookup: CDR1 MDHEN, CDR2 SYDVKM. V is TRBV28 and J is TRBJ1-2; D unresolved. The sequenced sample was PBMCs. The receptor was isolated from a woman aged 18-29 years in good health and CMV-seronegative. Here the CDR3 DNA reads TGTGCCTCGAGGCTGGCTAACTATGGCTACACCTTC. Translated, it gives CASRLANYGYTF.